A selection of T cell receptor beta chains follows, all from one sample in a study of blood T cell repertoires in COVID-19. Using immunoSEQ multiplex PCR, the repertoire was profiled, and TCRdb retains in-frame clones only, with some absent. Here the sample spans some 130,000 clones, about 78% being singletons. Sequenced sample: peripheral blood. All receptors derive from a man in his 60s who had recovered from COVID-19. Both conserved end residues are part of each CDR3. The D gene is left open where the match is weak. Clone size is stated in some rows and not others, as once, few, many or a class when expanded.

d_call: NA
j_call: TRBJ1-6
clone_size: large
v_call: TRBV7-9
cdr3_nt: TGTGCCAGCAGCGGACTACAGGCTTTCTCCTATAATTCACCCCTCCACTTT
cdr3_aa: CASSGLQAFSYNSPLHF

d_call: TRBD2
j_call: TRBJ2-5
clone_size: NA
v_call: TRBV20-1
cdr3_nt: TGCAGTGCTAGTGGGGTAGCGGGAGAGTCGGAGACCCAGTACTTC
cdr3_aa: CSASGVAGESETQYF

d_call: TRBD2
j_call: TRBJ2-3
clone_size: NA
v_call: TRBV28
cdr3_nt: TGTGCCAGCAGCCTCGCGAGCGGGGGGGCAGATACGCAGTATTTT
cdr3_aa: CASSLASGGADTQYF

d_call: NA
j_call: TRBJ2-7
clone_size: NA
v_call: TRBV9
cdr3_nt: TGTGCCAGCAGCGTAGATCCCTCGGGGTCCTACGAGCAGTACTTC
cdr3_aa: CASSVDPSGSYEQYF

d_call: NA
j_call: TRBJ2-1
clone_size: NA
v_call: TRBV2
cdr3_nt: TGTGCCAGCAGTGAAGCTCGCGTGGGGGGCAATGAGCAGTTCTTC
cdr3_aa: CASSEARVGGNEQFF

d_call: TRBD1
j_call: TRBJ2-7
clone_size: NA
v_call: TRBV7-2
cdr3_nt: TGTGCCAGCAGCCCGCACCCCTCCGGGACAGGGGGTTACGAGCAGTACTTC
cdr3_aa: CASSPHPSGTGGYEQYF

d_call: NA
j_call: TRBJ1-5
clone_size: NA
v_call: TRBV7-2
cdr3_nt: TGTGCCAGCAGCCAAGACAGAAATCAGCCCCAGCATTTT
cdr3_aa: CASSQDRNQPQHF

d_call: NA
j_call: TRBJ1-1
clone_size: once
v_call: TRBV4-3
cdr3_nt: TGCGCCAGCAGCCAACCCGGGAACTCACCGGGGGACACTGAAGCTTTCTTT
cdr3_aa: CASSQPGNSPGDTEAFF

d_call: NA
j_call: TRBJ2-7
clone_size: few
v_call: TRBV5-1
cdr3_nt: TGCGCCAGCAGCTTACAGGGCACCGAGCAGTACTTC
cdr3_aa: CASSLQGTEQYF

d_call: TRBD2
j_call: TRBJ2-2
clone_size: NA
v_call: TRBV25-1
cdr3_nt: TGTGCCAGCAGTACAGCGGGAAGAATAGGCGGGGAGCTGTTTTTT
cdr3_aa: CASSTAGRIGGELFF

d_call: NA
j_call: TRBJ1-5
clone_size: NA
v_call: TRBV30
cdr3_nt: TGTGCCTGGAGTGTAAATTCCAGAAATCAGCCCCAGCATTTT
cdr3_aa: CAWSVNSRNQPQHF

d_call: TRBD2
j_call: TRBJ2-5
clone_size: NA
v_call: TRBV7-2
cdr3_nt: TGTGCCAGCAGCCTCGGGCCCACTAGCGGGGGACAAGAGACCCAGTACTTC
cdr3_aa: CASSLGPTSGGQETQYF

d_call: TRBD2
j_call: TRBJ2-2
clone_size: once
v_call: TRBV2
cdr3_nt: TGTGCCAGCAGGGGACTAGCGGGGTGGAACACCGGGGAGCTGTTTTTT
cdr3_aa: CASRGLAGWNTGELFF

d_call: NA
j_call: TRBJ2-1
clone_size: few
v_call: TRBV10-3
cdr3_nt: TGTGCCATCAGTAGCGCAGACGATTATGAGCAGTTCTTC
cdr3_aa: CAISSADDYEQFF

d_call: TRBD1
j_call: TRBJ1-6
clone_size: NA
v_call: TRBV3-1/TRBV3-2
cdr3_nt: TGTGCCAGCAGCCAAGCGCTGGGACAGCATAATTCACCCCTCCACTTT
cdr3_aa: CASSQALGQHNSPLHF

d_call: TRBD1
j_call: TRBJ2-7
clone_size: NA
v_call: TRBV6-5
cdr3_nt: TGTGCCAGCAGACCCGGACAGGGTATTTACGAGCAGTACTTC
cdr3_aa: CASRPGQGIYEQYF

d_call: NA
j_call: TRBJ2-1
clone_size: NA
v_call: TRBV3-1/TRBV3-2
cdr3_nt: TGTGCCAGCAGCCAAGCGGCCCAGGGGAATGAGCAGTTCTTC
cdr3_aa: CASSQAAQGNEQFF

d_call: TRBD1
j_call: TRBJ1-5
clone_size: few
v_call: TRBV27
cdr3_nt: TGTGCCAGCAGTTTTACAGGGGGCGCGGGAAACGGACAGCCCCAGCATTTT
cdr3_aa: CASSFTGGAGNGQPQHF

d_call: TRBD1
j_call: TRBJ2-7
clone_size: NA
v_call: TRBV11-2
cdr3_nt: TGTGCCAGCAGCTTAGTAGGGGGCAGGACCTACGAGCAGTACTTC
cdr3_aa: CASSLVGGRTYEQYF

d_call: NA
j_call: TRBJ1-5
clone_size: NA
v_call: TRBV6-2/TRBV6-3
cdr3_nt: TGTGCCAGCAGCCCCACGGATCAGCCCCAGCATTTT
cdr3_aa: CASSPTDQPQHF

d_call: TRBD1
j_call: TRBJ1-2
clone_size: NA
v_call: TRBV7-2
cdr3_nt: TGTGCCACCACCCTCGCCGAGGGACAGGGGAGCTATGGCTACACCTTC
cdr3_aa: CATTLAEGQGSYGYTF

d_call: TRBD1
j_call: TRBJ2-7
clone_size: few
v_call: TRBV5-8
cdr3_nt: TGTGCCAGAGAGGGACAGGACTCCTACGAGCAGTACTTC
cdr3_aa: CAREGQDSYEQYF